Listed below are T cell receptor beta chains from one sample, sequenced in a study of breast tumors, draining lymph nodes, adjacent tissues. TCRdb processed the multiplex PCR reads anew with MiXCR; each CDR3 protein has one entry. The sample includes around 19,000 distinct CDR3 sequences, under 35% of them seen just once. Sequencing used breast tumor tissue. Receptors were obtained from a female donor with breast cancer. Some clones in this sample may be carry-over from other donors' samples. CDR3s include the opening cysteine and the closing phenylalanine or tryptophan. D genes are given only for firm matches. The size field is filled for only some rows; it gives once, few, many or a size class.

V gene	clone size	J gene	D gene	CDR3 protein	CDR3 DNA
TRBV28	many	TRBJ1-5	.	CASSLGRVQGSDQPQHF	TGTGCCAGCAGTTTGGGGAGGGTACAGGGCAGCGATCAGCCCCAGCATTTT
TRBV7-9	many	TRBJ1-4	.	CASSLGGTGEKLFF	TGTGCCAGCAGCTTAGGGGGGACGGGTGAAAAACTGTTTTTT
TRBV28	few	TRBJ2-2	TRBD2	CASRSSTSGRVTGELFF	TGTGCCAGCAGATCCTCGACTAGCGGGAGGGTTACCGGGGAGCTGTTTTTT
TRBV2	many	TRBJ2-7	TRBD1	CASGQGPSYEQYF	TGTGCCAGCGGACAGGGGCCCTCCTACGAGCAGTACTTC
TRBV5-6	many	TRBJ2-3	TRBD2	CASSLSGRAGDTQYF	TGTGCCAGCAGCTTAAGCGGGAGGGCCGGAGATACGCAGTATTTT
TRBV20-1	.	TRBJ2-4	.	CSARDYSSVHIQYF	TGCAGTGCTAGAGACTATTCCTCGGTTCACATTCAGTACTTC
TRBV5-5	.	TRBJ1-3	.	CVSSPLTGSTIYF	TGTGTCAGCAGCCCCCTGACAGGAAGCACCATATATTTT
TRBV20-1	medium-sized	TRBJ2-7	TRBD1	CSARGPGTGVHEQYF	TGCAGTGCTAGAGGGCCCGGGACAGGGGTCCACGAGCAGTACTTC
TRBV4-1	many	TRBJ1-5	.	CASSQDYTGQPQHF	TGCGCCAGCAGCCAAGATTATACGGGTCAGCCCCAGCATTTT
TRBV5-1	.	TRBJ1-1	.	CASSLRSTGNTEAFF	TGCGCCAGCAGCTTGAGGTCTACAGGGAACACTGAAGCTTTCTTT
TRBV30	many	TRBJ1-2	TRBD1	CAWSRPGQGIYGYTF	TGTGCCTGGAGCAGGCCGGGACAGGGGATCTATGGCTACACCTTC
TRBV20-1	many	TRBJ2-1	TRBD2	CSARGLAGGSYNEQFF	TGCAGTGCTAGGGGACTAGCGGGAGGGTCATACAATGAGCAGTTCTTC
TRBV18	many	TRBJ2-5	TRBD2	CASSRGTSGSGQETQYF	TGTGCCAGCTCACGGGGGACTAGCGGGAGTGGGCAAGAGACCCAGTACTTC
TRBV20-1	many	TRBJ2-7	TRBD1	CSALQGSKNEQYF	TGCAGTGCATTACAGGGGTCTAAGAACGAGCAGTACTTC
TRBV6-1	once	TRBJ2-5	TRBD1	CASRHRGQETQYF	TGTGCCAGCAGACACAGGGGGCAAGAGACCCAGTACTTC
TRBV13	many	TRBJ1-2	.	CASSLNGDNYGYTF	TGTGCCAGCAGCTTAAACGGTGATAACTATGGCTACACCTTC
TRBV5-8	medium-sized	TRBJ2-1	TRBD2	CASRGTGTSGHNEQFF	TGTGCCAGCAGGGGTACCGGGACTAGCGGGCACAATGAGCAGTTCTTC
TRBV20-1	.	TRBJ2-1	.	CSAKTGGREQFF	TGCAGTGCAAAGACCGGAGGAAGAGAGCAGTTCTTC
TRBV20-1	.	TRBJ2-5	.	CSARKETQYF	TGCAGTGCTAGAAAAGAGACCCAGTACTTC
TRBV6-2/TRBV6-3	many	TRBJ2-1	.	CASSRDWWYNEQFF	TGTGCCAGCAGCCGGGACTGGTGGTACAATGAGCAGTTCTTC
TRBV4-1	many	TRBJ2-2	TRBD2	CASSRLSGGTGELFF	TGCGCCAGCAGCCGCCTTAGCGGGGGGACCGGGGAGCTGTTTTTT
TRBV7-2	many	TRBJ1-2	TRBD1	CASSLGRGLDYGYTF	TGTGCCAGCAGCCTGGGAAGGGGGCTGGACTATGGCTACACCTTC
TRBV4-3	many	TRBJ2-7	.	CASCWGPNEQYF	TGCGCCAGCTGTTGGGGGCCGAACGAGCAGTACTTC
TRBV20-1	many	TRBJ2-1	TRBD2	CSAFSLSGGSYNEQFF	TGCAGTGCTTTTTCCCTTAGCGGGGGCTCCTACAATGAGCAGTTCTTC
TRBV28	many	TRBJ2-2	.	CASSRSLLNTGELFF	TGTGCCAGCAGCCGAAGCTTATTGAACACCGGGGAGCTGTTTTTT
TRBV7-2	many	TRBJ2-7	.	CASSLKATYEQYF	TGTGCCAGCAGCTTAAAGGCTACTTACGAGCAGTACTTC